Presented here are 3 T cell receptor beta chains from one specimen sequenced in a study of blood T cell repertoires in COVID-19. TCRdb's table, derived via immunoSEQ multiplex PCR, lists solely in-frame clones and lacks some. The top ten hold around 2.1% of the sample, which has about 400,000 clones, roughly 87% seen once. The sample consisted of PBMCs or T cells enriched from blood (not recorded which). These receptors came from a woman aged 40 to 50 with acute COVID-19.

This chain joins TRBV7-9 and TRBJ1-1, with TRBD1 identical over 8 bases. The CDR3 length is 18 residues. Germline values: CDR1 SEHNR, CDR2 FQNEAQ (reference sequence). J gave up 0 bases and V 3 bases, and 12 bases lay outside the gene matches. CDR3 sequence (DNA): TGTGCCAGCAGCTTTAGGGGACAGGTGAGGGCCATGAACACTGAAGCTTTCTTT. Protein: CASSFRGQVRAMNTEAFF. Full variable domain (missing parts from reference TRBV7-9 and TRBJ1-1): DTGVSQNPRHKITKRGQNVTFRCDPISEHNRLYWYRQTLGQGPEFLTYFQNEAQLEKSRLLSDRFSAERPKGSFSTLEIQRTEQGDSAMYLCASSFRGQVRAMNTEAFFGQGTRLTVV.

Here the CDR3 DNA reads TGTGCCAGCAGCCAAGCTGCAGCGCCAGATACGCAGTATTTT. Protein: CASSQAAAPDTQYF. The chain links TRBV3-1 (or the pseudogene TRBV3-2) to TRBJ2-3; D uncertain. Between the trimmed V and J ends, which lost 1 base and 4 bases, there was a span of 9 bases. CDR3 size: 14 residues. Germline values: CDR1 LGHDT, CDR2 YNNKEL (reference sequence).

This rearrangement joins TRBV19 to TRBJ2-3, with 9 nucleotides matching TRBD1. V was pared by 4 bases and J by 3 bases, with 11 bases of the junction left unmatched. Germline V gene sequence: CDR1 LNHDA, CDR2 SQIVND (reference sequence). The CDR3 is 17 residues long. The DNA for the CDR3 is TGTGCCAGTAGTACTCAATACGGACAGGGGATGACAGATACGCAGTATTTT. Translating gives CASSTQYGQGMTDTQYF.